These 17 T cell receptor beta chains originate from one sample sequenced in a study of vaccination and CD4 T cells after COVID-19 (dated by TCRdb to between 2021 and 2023). In the paper's terms, the treatment or condition label means: roughly ten-day PBMC culture with coronavirus spike peptide pools or control peptides (ViraFEST assay). Which antigens these TCRs recognize remains unknown. Receptors were amplified or captured by PCR. The sample was run on an Illumina iSeq 100. DNA from cultured CD4+ T cells was subjected to TCR sequencing with the Oncomine TCR Beta short-read assay at the Johns Hopkins FTIC core. Clones were called with MiXCR by TCRdb after fastp trimmed the public reads at Q25, and only in-frame beta chains were retained. All rows with the same CDR3 protein become a single entry with the most common DNA and genes. A total of about 21,000 distinct CDR3 sequences appear in this sample, roughly 44% of them only once. The ten largest clones add up to approximately 19% of the sample.

Material: CD4+ T cells from blood, cultured in vitro, obtained before SARS-CoV-2 vaccination. The receptors shown here come from a human donor who received a COVID-19 vaccine.

This chain joins TRBV20-1 and TRBJ1-5; 8 bases match TRBD1. V trimming: 6 bases; J trimming: 2 bases; junction bases outside the gene matches: 6. Germline-derived CDR1 and CDR2 are DFQATT and SNEGSKA (reference sequence). The CDR3 has 14 residues. The CDR3 here is CSAKDRGGNQPQHF. The DNA for the CDR3 is TGCAGTGCCAAAGACAGGGGTGGCAATCAGCCCCAGCATTTT.

The chain joins TRBV19 to TRBJ2-7; D may be TRBD1 (5 bases). The V end was cut by 6 bases, the J end by 4 bases, with 22 bases between. Germline V gene sequence: CDR1 LNHDA, CDR2 SQIVND (reference sequence). This CDR3 is 16 amino acids long. Here the CDR3 DNA reads TGTGCCAGTAGCCAGGGTGGGGCAGGATACTATTACGAGCAGTACTTC. It translates to CASSQGGAGYYYEQYF. Together with reference TRBV19 and TRBJ2-7, the CDR3 gives the full variable domain: DGGITQSPKYLFRKEGQNVTLSCEQNLNHDAMYWYRQDPGQGLRLIYYSQIVNDFQKGDIAEGYSVSREKKESFPLTVTSAQKNPTAFYLCASSQGGAGYYYEQYFGPGTRLTVT.

This sequence joins TRBV5-4 and TRBJ2-5; 9 bases match TRBD1. The germline V gene has CDR1 SGHNT and CDR2 YYREEE (reference sequence). V lost 8 bases to trimming and J lost 5 bases; unmatched junction nucleotides: 10. This CDR3 spans 14 amino acids. The chain's CDR3 is CASDSGQGTETQYF. The CDR3 region has the DNA TGTGCCAGTGACTCGGGACAGGGTACGGAGACCCAGTACTTC.

This clonotype was observed a few times. The chain links TRBV20-1 to TRBJ2-6; weak D call: TRBD2 (5 bases). Trimming removed 4 bases at V and 0 bases at J, with 16 bases between. The CDR3 is 17 residues long. Germline CDR1 reads DFQATT; CDR2 reads SNEGSKA (reference sequence). The CDR3 reads CSAMLVEADSGANVLTF. CDR3 coding DNA: TGCAGTGCTATGTTGGTTGAAGCGGACTCTGGGGCCAACGTCCTGACTTTC.

This chain links TRBV7-9 with TRBJ2-4; no firm D call. Germline CDR1 reads SEHNR; CDR2 reads FQNEAQ (reference sequence). With 1 base removed from V and 3 bases from J, the gap between germline ends came to 10 bases. CDR3 size: 15 residues. CDR3 in amino acids: CASSLVLGDKNIQYF. CDR3 DNA sequence: TGTGCCAGCAGCTTAGTCCTAGGTGACAAAAACATTCAGTACTTC.

V usage is TRBV12-3 or TRBV12-4 and J usage is TRBJ2-7, with a tentative D call TRBD2 (5 bases). This CDR3 comprises 16 residues. Trimming stripped 2 bases from V and 4 bases from J, with 18 bases between. The CDR3 sequence is CASSLRSGQPGYEQYF. The CDR3 DNA reads as TGTGCCAGCAGTTTACGTAGTGGCCAGCCGGGATACGAGCAGTACTTC.

The CDR3 DNA follows: TGCAGTGCCCTAATGCCAGGGGAAGAGACCCAGTACTTC. Translating gives CSALMPGEETQYF. The rearrangement links TRBV20-1 to TRBJ2-5, with a possible D match to TRBD1 (6 bases). The length of the CDR3 is 13 residues. The ends were cut back, 6 bases at V and 3 bases at J, with 14 bases in the middle. Looked up from germline, CDR1 is DFQATT and CDR2 is SNEGSKA (reference sequence).

The CDR3 reads CASSPPIGTAVYEQYF. The CDR3 DNA is TGTGCCAGCTCACCACCGATCGGGACAGCCGTCTACGAGCAGTACTTC. The chain links TRBV18 to TRBJ2-7; 7 bases map to TRBD1. This CDR3 has 16 residues. V lost 0 bases, J lost 3 bases, and 8 bases stayed unmatched. The germline V gene encodes CDR1 KGHSH and CDR2 LQKENI.

The chain is built from TRBV18 and TRBJ2-7; 9 bases match TRBD1. Germline CDR1 reads KGHSH; CDR2 reads LQKENI. Trimming at V came to 7 bases and at J to 3 bases, leaving 1 base not matched to a gene. The CDR3 contains 12 residues. CDR3 bases: TGTGCCAGCTTGGGACAGGGCTACGAGCAGTACTTC. Protein: CASLGQGYEQYF.

The chain couples TRBV27 to TRBJ2-7, with 9 bases that match TRBD2. Germline loops: CDR1 MNHEY, CDR2 SMNVEV (reference sequence). The CDR3 totals 14 residues. V was pared by 6 bases and J by 3 bases, with 6 bases of the junction left unmatched. The CDR3 region is CASSFRLADYEQYF. CDR3 bases: TGTGCCAGCAGCTTTCGACTAGCGGACTACGAGCAGTACTTC.

This clonotype was seen a handful of times. The CDR3 is CSAGTPGGQPQHF. CDR3 DNA: TGCAGTGCCGGAACCCCGGGAGGTCAGCCCCAGCATTTT. This rearrangement joins TRBV20-1 to TRBJ1-5, with unresolved D. V was trimmed by 6 bases and J by 6 bases, leaving 15 bases between them. CDR1 and CDR2 (germline): DFQATT, SNEGSKA (reference sequence). The CDR3 covers 13 residues.

The chain uses TRBV20-1 and TRBJ1-5, with 7 nucleotides matching TRBD1. This CDR3 has 13 residues. V lost 1 base, J lost 4 bases, and 1 base stayed unmatched. Per the germline V gene, CDR1 is DFQATT and CDR2 is SNEGSKA (reference sequence). As DNA, the CDR3 is TGCAGTGCTAGAGGACAGGGTAATCAGCCCCAGCATTTT. It yields the protein CSARGQGNQPQHF.

As DNA, the CDR3 is TGTGCCAGCAGCCAAGATTCTAGGCGTCCACGGGGGGGAGAGACCCAGTACTTC. Protein sequence: CASSQDSRRPRGGETQYF. This rearrangement joins TRBV14 to TRBJ2-5; 8 bases map to TRBD2. Looked up from germline, CDR1 is SGHDN and CDR2 is FVKESK. This CDR3 region has 18 residues. With 0 bases clipped from V and 4 bases from J, the junction kept 13 bases outside the gene matches.

This chain uses TRBV6-1 with TRBJ1-4, with TRBD1 matching over 10 bases. Trimming removed 2 bases from V and 3 bases from J; junction bases left unmatched: 12. CDR1 is MNHNS and CDR2 is SASEGT in the germline V gene. The CDR3 runs to 19 residues. The CDR3 DNA reads as TGTGCCAGCAGTGAATGGTTCCAGGGACAGGGGATGGCTAATGAAAAACTGTTTTTT. Encoded protein: CASSEWFQGQGMANEKLFF.

This chain links TRBV29-1 with TRBJ2-1; possibly TRBD1 for D (6 bases). Germline loops: CDR1 SQVTM, CDR2 ANQGSEA. The CDR3 is 15 residues long. Trimming pared 4 bases from V and 0 bases from J, leaving 13 bases between. The CDR3 sequence: CSVARTDLSYNEQFF. CDR3 bases: TGCAGCGTTGCGAGGACAGACCTCTCCTACAATGAGCAGTTCTTC.

CDR3 protein: CAWSRGGVGNTIYF. CDR3 nucleotides: TGTGCCTGGAGTAGGGGAGGGGTTGGAAACACCATATATTTT. The rearrangement joins TRBV30 to TRBJ1-3, with D possibly being TRBD1 (5 bases). CDR3 length: 14 residues. The germline CDR1 and CDR2 sequences are GTSNPN and SVGIG (reference sequence). V lost 2 bases and J lost 3, with 11 bases in between.

A few counts support this clonotype. The genes are TRBV2 and TRBJ1-5; no reliable D call. V shed 7 bases and J shed 2 bases, with 12 bases lying between them. The germline CDR1 and CDR2 sequences are SNHLY and FYNNEI. This CDR3 has 14 amino acids. This chain's CDR3 is CASTGIPGNQPQHF. The CDR3 DNA follows: TGTGCCAGCACTGGGATCCCCGGCAATCAGCCCCAGCATTTT.